This T cell receptor (beta chain) appears in the sequencing data of a study of control samples from healthy donors and cancer patients. Libraries were prepared by immunoSEQ multiplex PCR; TCRdb keeps only in-frame clonotypes and omits some of them. The data contain some 200,000 clones, around 92% of them seen just once; the ten biggest clones take up about 1.6%. CDR3 length: 15 amino acids. Germline V CDR1 and CDR2: SEHNR, FQNEAQ (reference sequence). J lost 5 bases, V lost 5 bases, and 6 bases had no gene match. This chain uses TRBV7-9 with TRBJ1-2; TRBD1 matches 12 bases. This receptor was obtained from a woman in her 30s in good health. Sequencing was performed on blood. This CDR3 is CASSPGTGGEYGYTF. CDR3 sequence (DNA): TGTGCCAGCAGCCCCGGGACAGGGGGCGAATATGGCTACACCTTC.